Reported below is one TCR beta chain. The method was immunoSEQ multiplex PCR; TCRdb's version includes in-frame clones alone and lacks a portion of them. The sample consists of 50,000 to 65,000 clones, more than 75% of them appearing once. The sample originates from a study of blood T cell repertoires in COVID-19. The CDR3 is 16 residues long. CDR1 SGHNT and CDR2 YYREEE come from the germline V gene (reference sequence). V was pared by 0 bases and J by 2 bases, with 5 bases of the junction left unmatched. Sequencing was done on a sample of peripheral blood. The TCR comes from a woman between 55 and 75 years old with acute or convalescent COVID-19. The chain employs TRBV5-4 and TRBJ2-3; 8 positions agree with TRBD2. The CDR3 sequence is CASSLAAGVHTDTQYF. DNA of the CDR3: TGTGCCAGCAGCTTGGCAGCGGGGGTCCACACAGATACGCAGTATTTT. Using reference TRBV5-4 and TRBJ2-3 for the parts outside the CDR3, the full variable domain is ETGVTQSPTHLIKTRGQQVTLRCSSQSGHNTVSWYQQALGQGPQFIFQYYREEENGRGNFPPRFSGLQFPNYSSELNVNALELDDSALYLCASSLAAGVHTDTQYFGPGTRLTVL.